The clone carrying this T cell receptor beta chain occurred once. Using immunoSEQ multiplex PCR, the repertoire was profiled, and TCRdb retains in-frame clones only, with some absent. This sample carries about 660,000 clones, roughly 70% of them seen once, and the ten largest clones take about 1.7%. This specimen comes from a study of shared clonotypes between healthy human individuals. CDR1 is SGHRS and CDR2 is YFSETQ in the germline V gene. The CDR3 sequence is 15 residues long. Unmatched junction bases numbered 8, after V lost 6 bases and J lost 3 bases. The rearrangement uses TRBV5-1 and TRBJ2-3; 9 positions match TRBD1. The sequence derives from a woman in her twenties or thirties in good health. Material: memory CD4+ T cells sorted from blood. Subset given: CD45RA-negative fraction. The CDR3 DNA is TGCGCCAGCACGGGGAATGGACAGGGGACAGATACGCAGTATTTT. The encoded protein is CASTGNGQGTDTQYF.